Here is one T cell receptor beta chain with its context. Its antigen remains unknown. The sample originates from a study of somatic mutations in cytotoxic T cells in rheumatoid arthritis. In the study overall: Blood (just over 29 ml EDTA) from each patient was taken right after diagnosis, before any treatment. The researchers flow-sorted some T-cell populations stained with V beta antibodies and got nearly 100% purity, and these included V beta1+ cells sequenced for TCRB. General study findings and limits: In rheumatoid arthritis patients, unlike healthy controls, CD8+ clonality rose with age.

The investigators isolated CD4+ and CD8+ cells by positive magnetic bead selection and checked their purity by flow cytometry. Clones were sequenced by immunoSEQ multiplex PCR, and TCRdb holds only the in-frame ones, with some missing. The table includes about 2,600 clones, roughly 85% detected once. The sequence was collected from a man aged 60 to 69 with rheumatoid arthritis. Sequencing was performed on CD8+ T cells sorted from blood.

The CDR3 DNA sequence: TGTGCCAGCAGTTATAGTGACACTAGGAACGAGCAGTACTTC. It specifies CASSYSDTRNEQYF. This sequence joins TRBV6-6 and TRBJ2-7, with D maybe TRBD2 (5 bases). Germline CDR1 reads MNHNY; CDR2 reads SVGAGI (reference sequence). This CDR3 region has 14 residues. Trimming pared 3 bases from V and 5 bases from J, leaving 14 bases between.